This T cell receptor beta chain was recorded in a study of T cell repertoires in cytomegalovirus infection. This clonotype occurred a few times. Its target is unknown. In TCRdb, the reads were re-called with MiXCR into one record per CDR3 protein. The sample holds around 570,000 distinct CDR3 sequences; over 35% are singletons and the top ten take about 46%. The V and J ends lost 1 base and 1 base respectively, with 13 bases between them. Germline-derived CDR1 and CDR2 are MNHEY and SVGAGI. This CDR3 has 16 amino acids. The chain couples TRBV6-5 to TRBJ1-1, with D possibly matching TRBD1 (5 bases). Specimen: cultured PBMCs, collected from culture after CMV antigen stimulation. This TCR came from a human donor in good health (CMV status not recorded). Some clones in this sample may be carry-over from other donors' samples. CDR3: CASSYWGGGKNTEAFF. The CDR3 nucleotides are TGTGCCAGCAGTTACTGGGGGGGAGGCAAGAACACTGAAGCTTTCTTT.